The rows below give T cell receptor beta chains drawn from one sample of a study of cytomegalovirus exposure and HLA in healthy donors. Assay used: immunoSEQ multiplex PCR; TCRdb lists only in-frame clones, some missing. The sample comprises 150,000 to 200,000 clones, approximately 80% of which are singletons, and around 14% rests with the top ten. The sequenced sample was PBMCs. These receptors originate from a woman under 40 in good health and CMV-seropositive. Each CDR3 is given with its conserved first and last residue. Each record gives: D gene, clone size, J gene, V gene, CDR3 protein, CDR3 DNA. The D gene is left open where the match is weak. Expanded clones are given a class, and other clones once, few, many or no size at all.

D gene: TRBD1; clone size: .; J gene: TRBJ2-3; V gene: TRBV28; CDR3 protein: CASTTGQTDTQYF; CDR3 DNA: TGTGCCAGCACCACGGGACAGACTGATACGCAGTATTTT
D gene: .; clone size: few; J gene: TRBJ1-2; V gene: TRBV6-1; CDR3 protein: CASSEAVPSSGYGYTF; CDR3 DNA: TGTGCCAGCAGTGAAGCGGTCCCGTCTTCGGGCTATGGCTACACCTTC
D gene: .; clone size: .; J gene: TRBJ2-7; V gene: TRBV30; CDR3 protein: CAWSDFYGGLSYEQYF; CDR3 DNA: TGTGCCTGGAGTGATTTTTATGGGGGCCTCTCCTACGAGCAGTACTTC
D gene: TRBD1; clone size: few; J gene: TRBJ1-2; V gene: TRBV19; CDR3 protein: CATLPGDRELANYGYTF; CDR3 DNA: TGTGCCACTTTACCCGGGGACAGAGAGTTAGCTAACTATGGCTACACCTTC
D gene: TRBD2; clone size: .; J gene: TRBJ2-3; V gene: TRBV6-1; CDR3 protein: CASRERLAGSDTQYF; CDR3 DNA: TGTGCCAGCAGAGAAAGGCTAGCGGGGTCAGATACGCAGTATTTT
D gene: .; clone size: .; J gene: TRBJ2-1; V gene: TRBV6-6; CDR3 protein: CASSYLDRTEQFF; CDR3 DNA: TGTGCCAGCAGTTACCTAGACAGGACTGAGCAGTTCTTC
D gene: TRBD1; clone size: .; J gene: TRBJ1-4; V gene: TRBV5-1; CDR3 protein: CASSFSGTVNEKLFF; CDR3 DNA: TGCGCCAGCAGCTTTTCCGGGACAGTGAATGAAAAACTGTTTTTT
D gene: .; clone size: .; J gene: TRBJ2-1; V gene: TRBV27; CDR3 protein: CASSLGGRYNEQFF; CDR3 DNA: TGTGCCAGCAGTTTAGGGGGCCGTTACAATGAGCAGTTCTTC
D gene: TRBD2; clone size: .; J gene: TRBJ2-5; V gene: TRBV15; CDR3 protein: CATSRRREFQETQYF; CDR3 DNA: TGTGCCACCAGCAGACGGCGGGAGTTTCAGGAGACCCAGTACTTC
D gene: .; clone size: .; J gene: TRBJ1-1; V gene: TRBV11-3; CDR3 protein: CASSRGTEAFF; CDR3 DNA: TGTGCCAGCTCCCGGGGAACTGAAGCTTTCTTT
D gene: .; clone size: .; J gene: TRBJ2-7; V gene: TRBV11-2; CDR3 protein: CASSHKGNSYEQYF; CDR3 DNA: TGTGCCAGCAGCCATAAGGGGAATTCCTACGAGCAGTACTTC
D gene: .; clone size: .; J gene: TRBJ2-4; V gene: TRBV11-2; CDR3 protein: CASSLDSGIGWENIQYF; CDR3 DNA: TGTGCCAGCAGCTTAGATTCGGGGATCGGGTGGGAAAACATTCAGTACTTC
D gene: .; clone size: .; J gene: TRBJ2-3; V gene: TRBV18; CDR3 protein: CASSSLKGGALTDTQYF; CDR3 DNA: TGTGCCAGCTCGTCCCTTAAAGGAGGGGCGCTCACAGATACGCAGTATTTT
D gene: .; clone size: .; J gene: TRBJ1-2; V gene: TRBV29-1; CDR3 protein: CSVTTDRNYGYTF; CDR3 DNA: TGCAGCGTCACTACTGACAGGAACTATGGCTACACCTTC
D gene: .; clone size: .; J gene: TRBJ1-1; V gene: TRBV27; CDR3 protein: CASSLVGAANTEAFF; CDR3 DNA: TGTGCCAGCAGTTTAGTGGGGGCAGCCAACACTGAAGCTTTCTTT
D gene: TRBD2; clone size: .; J gene: TRBJ2-3; V gene: TRBV5-4; CDR3 protein: CASRTSYTDTQYF; CDR3 DNA: TGTGCCAGCCGGACTAGCTACACAGATACGCAGTATTTT
D gene: .; clone size: .; J gene: TRBJ1-2; V gene: TRBV28; CDR3 protein: CASSLGRSANYGYTF; CDR3 DNA: TGTGCCAGCAGTTTGGGCAGATCGGCTAACTATGGCTACACCTTC
D gene: .; clone size: .; J gene: TRBJ2-7; V gene: TRBV30; CDR3 protein: CAWKDRGEQYF; CDR3 DNA: TGTGCCTGGAAGGATCGGGGCGAGCAGTACTTC
D gene: .; clone size: .; J gene: TRBJ2-2; V gene: TRBV7-9; CDR3 protein: CSSSRSSASGELFF; CDR3 DNA: TGTTCCAGCAGCCGGAGTAGCGCTTCCGGGGAGCTGTTTTTT
D gene: .; clone size: .; J gene: TRBJ2-1; V gene: TRBV28; CDR3 protein: CASSLSGIYNEQFF; CDR3 DNA: TGTGCCAGCAGTTTGTCCGGGATATACAATGAGCAGTTCTTC
D gene: TRBD2; clone size: .; J gene: TRBJ2-2; V gene: TRBV4-1; CDR3 protein: CASRLTSGRASGELFF; CDR3 DNA: TGCGCCAGCAGACTTACTAGCGGGAGAGCGTCCGGGGAGCTGTTTTTT
D gene: .; clone size: .; J gene: TRBJ1-1; V gene: TRBV7-2; CDR3 protein: CAVLGAPGAEAFF; CDR3 DNA: TGTGCCGTATTAGGGGCCCCGGGGGCTGAAGCTTTCTTT
D gene: TRBD2; clone size: .; J gene: TRBJ2-3; V gene: TRBV7-9; CDR3 protein: CASRGERGNLNTQYF; CDR3 DNA: TGTGCCAGCAGAGGCGAGCGGGGGAATCTAAATACGCAGTATTTT
D gene: .; clone size: .; J gene: TRBJ1-2; V gene: TRBV18; CDR3 protein: CASSPPVIPGYGYTF; CDR3 DNA: TGTGCCAGCTCACCACCGGTCATCCCGGGGTATGGCTACACCTTC
D gene: .; clone size: .; J gene: TRBJ1-1; V gene: TRBV11-2; CDR3 protein: CASSSQNEYGTEAFF; CDR3 DNA: TGTGCCAGCAGCTCCCAAAACGAGTACGGCACTGAAGCTTTCTTT
D gene: .; clone size: few; J gene: TRBJ2-1; V gene: TRBV15; CDR3 protein: CATSRDRRNEQFF; CDR3 DNA: TGTGCCACCAGCAGAGATCGGCGGAATGAGCAGTTCTTC
D gene: TRBD1; clone size: .; J gene: TRBJ2-1; V gene: TRBV7-6; CDR3 protein: CASSQGQNNEQFF; CDR3 DNA: TGTGCCAGCAGCCAGGGACAGAACAATGAGCAGTTCTTC
D gene: TRBD2; clone size: .; J gene: TRBJ2-1; V gene: TRBV6-4; CDR3 protein: CASSDYGGEMNEQFF; CDR3 DNA: TGTGCCAGCAGTGACTATGGGGGGGAAATGAATGAGCAGTTCTTC
D gene: .; clone size: .; J gene: TRBJ2-7; V gene: TRBV28; CDR3 protein: CASSPPGSSYEQYF; CDR3 DNA: TGTGCCAGCAGCCCTCCGGGTAGCAGCTACGAGCAGTACTTC
D gene: .; clone size: .; J gene: TRBJ2-2; V gene: TRBV7-2; CDR3 protein: CASKGGQTNTGELFF; CDR3 DNA: TGTGCCAGCAAAGGGGGACAAACGAACACCGGGGAGCTGTTTTTT
D gene: .; clone size: few; J gene: TRBJ1-5; V gene: TRBV19; CDR3 protein: CASSIREARNQPQHF; CDR3 DNA: TGTGCCAGTAGTATCAGGGAGGCTCGCAATCAGCCCCAGCATTTT
D gene: .; clone size: once; J gene: TRBJ2-1; V gene: TRBV6-1; CDR3 protein: CASRRDFNTYNEQFF; CDR3 DNA: TGTGCCAGCAGGAGGGACTTCAACACTTACAATGAGCAGTTCTTC
D gene: .; clone size: .; J gene: TRBJ1-1; V gene: TRBV19; CDR3 protein: CASSTTVPNTEAFF; CDR3 DNA: TGTGCCAGTAGTACGACAGTACCTAACACTGAAGCTTTCTTT
D gene: TRBD1; clone size: .; J gene: TRBJ2-2; V gene: TRBV2; CDR3 protein: CASSLTGVVVSGGELFF; CDR3 DNA: TGTGCCAGCAGCCTGACAGGGGTGGTGGTATCGGGCGGGGAGCTGTTTTTT
D gene: .; clone size: .; J gene: TRBJ2-1; V gene: TRBV11-3; CDR3 protein: CASSPVPGNYNEQFF; CDR3 DNA: TGTGCCAGCAGCCCGGTCCCGGGTAACTACAATGAGCAGTTCTTC
D gene: TRBD1; clone size: .; J gene: TRBJ1-2; V gene: TRBV19; CDR3 protein: CASRSPTGGESGYTF; CDR3 DNA: TGTGCCAGCCGTAGTCCCACAGGGGGCGAAAGTGGCTACACCTTC
D gene: TRBD1; clone size: .; J gene: TRBJ1-1; V gene: TRBV28; CDR3 protein: CASSFVAGGDTEAFF; CDR3 DNA: TGTGCCAGCAGTTTCGTGGCAGGGGGTGACACTGAAGCTTTCTTT
D gene: TRBD2; clone size: .; J gene: TRBJ2-1; V gene: TRBV11-2; CDR3 protein: CASSWGATSGRSSYNEQFF; CDR3 DNA: TGTGCCAGCAGCTGGGGGGCTACTAGCGGACGAAGCTCCTACAATGAGCAGTTCTTC
D gene: TRBD1; clone size: once; J gene: TRBJ1-2; V gene: TRBV14; CDR3 protein: CASSQEGQGHDYGYTF; CDR3 DNA: TGTGCCAGCAGCCAAGAAGGACAGGGGCACGATTATGGCTACACCTTC
D gene: TRBD1; clone size: .; J gene: TRBJ2-7; V gene: TRBV5-1; CDR3 protein: CASSYYTGQGLYEQYF; CDR3 DNA: TGCGCCAGCAGCTATTATACGGGACAGGGGTTGTACGAGCAGTACTTC
D gene: TRBD1; clone size: .; J gene: TRBJ1-2; V gene: TRBV27; CDR3 protein: CASSLLVGTGGYTF; CDR3 DNA: TGTGCCAGCAGTTTATTAGTGGGGACAGGAGGGTACACCTTC
D gene: TRBD1; clone size: .; J gene: TRBJ1-4; V gene: TRBV7-9; CDR3 protein: CASSLGDRGGEKLFF; CDR3 DNA: TGTGCCAGCAGCTTAGGGGACAGGGGAGGTGAAAAACTGTTTTTT
D gene: .; clone size: few; J gene: TRBJ2-3; V gene: TRBV21-1; CDR3 protein: CASSSPAGGTTDTQYF; CDR3 DNA: TGTGCCAGCAGCTCCCCAGCGGGAGGCACGACAGATACGCAGTATTTT
D gene: TRBD2; clone size: few; J gene: TRBJ2-7; V gene: TRBV19; CDR3 protein: CASSSISGRAVYEQYF; CDR3 DNA: TGTGCCAGTAGTTCCATTAGCGGGAGGGCCGTCTACGAGCAGTACTTC
D gene: .; clone size: .; J gene: TRBJ1-3; V gene: TRBV5-1; CDR3 protein: CASSLEVTTRFSGNTIYF; CDR3 DNA: TGCGCCAGCAGCTTGGAGGTAACTACTAGATTCTCTGGAAACACCATATATTTT